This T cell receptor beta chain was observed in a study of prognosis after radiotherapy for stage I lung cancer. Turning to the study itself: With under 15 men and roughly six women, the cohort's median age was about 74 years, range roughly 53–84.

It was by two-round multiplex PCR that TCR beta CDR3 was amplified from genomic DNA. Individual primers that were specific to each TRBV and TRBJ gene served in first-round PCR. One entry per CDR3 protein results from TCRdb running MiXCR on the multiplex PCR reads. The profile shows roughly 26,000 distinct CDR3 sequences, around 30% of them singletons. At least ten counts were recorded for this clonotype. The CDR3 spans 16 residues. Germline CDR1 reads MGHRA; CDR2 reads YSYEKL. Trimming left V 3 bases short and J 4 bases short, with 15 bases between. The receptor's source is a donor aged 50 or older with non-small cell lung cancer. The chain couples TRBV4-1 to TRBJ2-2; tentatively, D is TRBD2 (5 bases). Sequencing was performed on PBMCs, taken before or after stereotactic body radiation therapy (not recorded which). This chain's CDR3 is CASSQGSPEVTGELFF. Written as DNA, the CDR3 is TGCGCCAGCAGCCAGGGATCACCGGAGGTCACCGGGGAGCTGTTTTTT.